Listed below are T cell receptor beta chains from one sample, sequenced in a study of human T cells and chemical hapten exposure. Via MiXCR, TCRdb re-called the RACE reads, giving one row per CDR3 protein. This sample has 150,000 or so distinct CDR3 sequences, with about 14% found just once. Sequenced material: whole blood, taken in connection with sensitization to the hapten diphenylcyclopropenone (DPC). The source of these receptors is a woman aged 25-40 years with alopecia areata. Some clones in this sample may be carry-over from other donors' samples. The CDR3 runs from the conserved cysteine through the conserved F or W. A D gene is named only where the DNA matches it firmly. Expanded clones get a size class; other rows say once, few or many, or leave the size out.

j_call	v_call	clone_size	d_call	cdr3_length	cdr3_aa	cdr3_nt
TRBJ2-7	TRBV4-1	NA	TRBD2	14	CASSWTSTAYEQYF	TGCGCCAGCAGTTGGACTAGCACTGCCTACGAGCAGTACTTC
TRBJ1-6	TRBV6-4	NA	TRBD1	15	CASRGTDRGNSPLHF	TGTGCCAGCAGAGGGACGGACAGGGGCAATTCACCCCTCCACTTT
TRBJ2-3	TRBV28	NA	NA	12	CASSSALKAQYF	TGTGCCAGCAGCTCGGCCCTGAAAGCGCAGTATTTT
TRBJ2-1	TRBV4-1	many	TRBD2	15	CASSQPTSVYNEQFF	TGCGCCAGCAGCCAACCGACTAGCGTCTACAATGAGCAGTTCTTC
TRBJ1-4	TRBV29-1	NA	TRBD1	13	CSVLGGAVEKLFF	TGCAGCGTTTTAGGGGGCGCGGTAGAAAAACTGTTTTTT
TRBJ1-1	TRBV20-1	NA	NA	13	CRAIRNLNTEAFF	TGCAGGGCTATCCGCAATCTTAACACTGAAGCTTTCTTT
TRBJ1-1	TRBV6-5	few	TRBD1	13	CASQDRVGTEAFF	TGTGCCAGCCAAGACAGGGTTGGCACTGAAGCTTTCTTT
TRBJ2-1	TRBV7-2	NA	TRBD1	15	CASSSQDRAGHEQFF	TGTGCCAGCAGCTCGCAGGACAGGGCAGGTCATGAGCAGTTCTTC
TRBJ2-2	TRBV27	NA	NA	15	CASSTSGTPAGELFF	TGTGCCAGCAGTACGTCCGGGACCCCCGCCGGGGAGCTGTTTTTT
TRBJ2-2	TRBV12-3/TRBV12-4	NA	TRBD1	15	CASRSGTGFTGELFF	TGTGCCAGCAGATCCGGGACAGGGTTCACCGGGGAGCTGTTTTTT
TRBJ1-4	TRBV5-6	few	NA	12	CASSFQNEKLFF	TGTGCCAGCAGCTTTCAAAATGAAAAACTGTTTTTT
TRBJ1-1	TRBV29-1	many	NA	13	CSVGTSRDTEAFF	TGCAGCGTGGGGACATCGCGAGACACTGAAGCTTTCTTT
TRBJ1-2	TRBV3-1	few	TRBD1	17	CASSQGGQGWGDYGYTF	TGTGCCAGCAGCCAAGGAGGACAGGGCTGGGGCGACTATGGCTACACCTTC
TRBJ1-1	TRBV5-1	many	NA	14	CASSATELITEAFF	TGCGCCAGCAGCGCAACGGAGCTGATCACTGAAGCTTTCTTT
TRBJ1-1	TRBV28	NA	NA	12	CASTGLNTEAFF	TGTGCCAGCACGGGGCTGAACACTGAAGCTTTCTTT
TRBJ2-5	TRBV29-1	NA	TRBD2	14	CSVNTSGREETQYF	TGCAGCGTTAATACTAGCGGGAGGGAAGAGACCCAGTACTTC
TRBJ2-2	TRBV4-1	few	TRBD2	15	CASSQIAGDTGELFF	TGCGCCAGCAGCCAAATAGCGGGGGACACCGGGGAGCTGTTTTTT
TRBJ1-1	TRBV28	NA	NA	12	CASLDRTVEAFF	TGTGCCAGCCTTGACAGGACTGTTGAAGCTTTCTTT
TRBJ1-1	TRBV6-4	few	NA	13	CASSDSPNTEAFF	TGTGCCAGCAGTGACTCTCCGAACACTGAAGCTTTCTTT
TRBJ1-3	TRBV7-9	NA	NA	13	CASSLKGGNTIYF	TGTGCCAGCAGCTTAAAAGGTGGAAACACCATATATTTT
TRBJ2-7	TRBV7-6	few	TRBD1	15	CASSLAGQGGYEQYF	TGTGCCAGCAGCTTAGCGGGACAGGGTGGGTACGAGCAGTACTTC
TRBJ2-1	TRBV20-1	few	NA	11	CSATPYNEQFF	TGCAGTGCTACACCTTACAATGAGCAGTTCTTC
TRBJ2-3	TRBV11-2	NA	NA	15	CASSLGHGGADTQYF	TGTGCCAGCAGCTTAGGGCATGGGGGAGCCGATACGCAGTATTTT
TRBJ2-7	TRBV28	few	NA	13	CASSPESHYEQYF	TGTGCCAGCAGCCCCGAGAGTCACTACGAGCAGTACTTC
TRBJ1-1	TRBV7-9	few	NA	16	CASSLSGPPLGTEAFF	TGTGCCAGCAGCTTAAGCGGGCCTCCTTTGGGCACTGAAGCTTTCTTT
TRBJ2-6	TRBV6-5	few	TRBD1	17	CASSIKGTGAGANVLTF	TGTGCCAGCAGCATAAAGGGGACAGGGGCTGGGGCCAACGTCCTGACTTTC
TRBJ2-3	TRBV7-2	NA	NA	16	CASSLGLRASTDTQYF	TGTGCCAGCAGCTTAGGCCTACGGGCAAGCACAGATACGCAGTATTTT
TRBJ2-2	TRBV6-4	few	TRBD2	15	CASSISSGDTGELFF	TGTGCCAGCAGTATTTCTAGCGGTGACACCGGGGAGCTGTTTTTT
TRBJ2-7	TRBV5-4	NA	NA	12	CASSSWDAEQYF	TGTGCCAGCAGCTCGTGGGACGCCGAGCAGTACTTC
TRBJ1-1	TRBV18	NA	NA	13	CASSPQKNTEAFF	TGTGCCAGCTCACCACAGAAGAACACTGAAGCTTTCTTT
TRBJ1-2	TRBV10-3	many	TRBD1	15	CAISETGRRINGYTF	TGTGCCATCAGCGAGACAGGGCGGCGAATTAATGGCTACACCTTC
TRBJ1-2	TRBV10-2	many	NA	14	CASSEFRTRNGYTF	TGCGCCAGCAGTGAGTTCCGGACTAGAAATGGCTACACCTTC
TRBJ2-7	TRBV7-2	few	TRBD1	19	CASSLSFGFRGQVTYEQYF	TGTGCCAGCAGCTTATCTTTCGGATTTCGGGGACAGGTTACATACGAGCAGTACTTC
TRBJ2-3	TRBV11-1	few	TRBD1	15	CASSGDRPGTDTQYF	TGTGCCAGCAGCGGGGACAGGCCCGGCACAGATACGCAGTATTTT
TRBJ2-5	TRBV6-5	many	TRBD2	18	CASSYQRVSGRAPETQYF	TGTGCCAGCAGTTACCAGAGGGTTAGCGGGAGGGCCCCGGAGACCCAGTACTTC
TRBJ2-7	TRBV20-1	NA	TRBD1	15	CSARGQGQGGYEQYF	TGCAGTGCTAGAGGTCAGGGACAGGGAGGCTACGAGCAGTACTTC
TRBJ1-3	TRBV5-4	NA	NA	13	CASSFQAGNTIYF	TGTGCCAGCAGCTTCCAGGCTGGAAACACCATATATTTT
TRBJ2-1	TRBV6-2/TRBV6-3	NA	TRBD2	14	CASSYGVAGLEQFF	TGTGCCAGCAGTTACGGGGTAGCGGGACTTGAGCAGTTCTTC
TRBJ1-1	TRBV7-2	NA	NA	14	CASRLPGMNTEAFF	TGTGCCAGCAGGTTGCCAGGGATGAACACTGAAGCTTTCTTT
TRBJ2-2	TRBV29-1	NA	NA	13	CSVDSANTGELFF	TGCAGCGTTGACAGCGCGAACACCGGGGAGCTGTTTTTT
TRBJ1-1	TRBV6-6	NA	NA	16	CASSYGGTGMNTEAFF	TGTGCCAGCAGTTACGGAGGTACAGGTATGAACACTGAAGCTTTCTTT
TRBJ2-7	TRBV29-1	NA	NA	13	CSVEEQGGDEQYF	TGCAGCGTTGAAGAACAGGGAGGCGACGAGCAGTACTTC
TRBJ2-1	TRBV4-2	few	TRBD2	19	CASSQGLAGGISSYNEQFF	TGTGCCAGCAGCCAAGGGCTAGCGGGGGGGATTAGCTCCTACAATGAGCAGTTCTTC
TRBJ1-2	TRBV6-6	many	NA	13	CASSKPGEGGYTF	TGTGCCAGCAGCAAGCCGGGAGAAGGTGGCTACACCTTC
TRBJ1-5	TRBV5-6	NA	NA	14	CASSDTGSGQPQHF	TGTGCCAGCAGCGATACAGGGTCCGGGCAGCCCCAGCATTTT
TRBJ1-1	TRBV29-1	few	NA	10	CSVLNTEAFF	TGCAGCGTTCTGAACACTGAAGCTTTCTTT
TRBJ1-6	TRBV7-2	NA	TRBD1	15	CASGSGQGSGSPLHF	TGTGCCAGCGGATCCGGACAGGGGTCAGGATCACCCCTCCACTTT
TRBJ2-7	TRBV3-1	NA	NA	12	CASSHSSYEQYF	TGTGCCAGCAGCCACAGCTCCTACGAGCAGTACTTC
TRBJ1-1	TRBV29-1	NA	NA	13	CSVSTGMNTEAFF	TGCAGCGTCTCCACAGGGATGAACACTGAAGCTTTCTTT
TRBJ1-1	TRBV29-1	few	NA	14	CSVDVGGGNTEAFF	TGCAGCGTTGACGTTGGCGGAGGGAACACTGAAGCTTTCTTT
TRBJ1-5	TRBV3-1	NA	NA	16	CASSQDGGGGNQPQHF	TGTGCCAGCAGCCAAGATGGCGGGGGCGGCAATCAGCCCCAGCATTTT
TRBJ2-6	TRBV12-3/TRBV12-4	few	NA	14	CASRGGFGANVLTF	TGTGCCAGCAGAGGGGGTTTCGGGGCCAACGTCCTGACTTTC